This T cell receptor beta chain was profiled in a study of PD-1 blockade in classical Hodgkin lymphoma. Study results and limitations: Lower baseline TCR diversity was reported for newly diagnosed patients than for healthy donors.

Every single patient, without exception, relapsed after autologous stem cell transplantation, and brentuximab vedotin exposure varied. With magnetic negative selection, CD4+ T cells were purified from PBMCs that had been thawed. Trimming pared 1 base from V and 3 bases from J, leaving 14 bases between. The CDR3 loop spans 16 amino acids. Germline V lookup: CDR1 LGHNA, CDR2 YNFKEQ. As for this clone: The antigen remains unidentified.

Libraries were prepared by immunoSEQ multiplex PCR; TCRdb keeps only in-frame clonotypes and omits some of them. Counted here are over 20,000 clones, around 84% occurring once; the ten biggest clones make up around 1.8%. The receptor's source is a human donor with classical Hodgkin lymphoma. The V call is TRBV4-2, the J call TRBJ2-3; D tentatively fits TRBD1 or TRBD2 (5 bases each). Sample: CD4+ T cells from blood, taken at baseline. The CDR3, as DNA: TGTGCCAGCAGCCAAGGGTCGGCAGGGAGAACAGATACGCAGTATTTT. Its translation is CASSQGSAGRTDTQYF.